Only a few counts were recorded for the clone carrying this T cell receptor (beta chain). Its antigen is not known. Germline CDR1 and CDR2: LGHNA and YNFKEQ. J was trimmed by 3 bases and V by 4 bases; bases with no gene match: 7. CDR3 length: 16 amino acids. TCRdb re-derived calls from the RACE reads in MiXCR, one entry per CDR3 protein. The sample contains around 150,000 distinct CDR3 sequences, around 13% of which appear only once. This specimen belongs to a study of human T cells and chemical hapten exposure. Overall study context: There were per-sample TCR yield variations, arising mainly from small pooled library volume differences. Regarding the study as a whole: There was no change with DPC sensitization in TCRs above 1 in 1000 frequency. More PT1 expanded TCRs went with higher patch test scores.

Time point given: patch test 1, 2 weeks after DPC sensitization. Treatment noted: therapeutic diphenylcyclopropenone sensitization with weekly scalp DPC. People who gave samples had alopecia, were 18 to 70 years old, and were suitable for DPC. The TCR originated in a woman younger than 45 with alopecia areata. Some clones in this sample may be carry-over from other donors' samples. This chain uses TRBV4-2 with TRBJ1-2, with 11 bases that match TRBD1. Material: whole blood, obtained in connection with sensitization to the hapten diphenylcyclopropenone (DPC). The CDR3 DNA follows: TGTGCCAGCAGCCTCGCCCGGGGACAGGGGGACTATGGCTACACCTTC. Translating gives CASSLARGQGDYGYTF.